This T cell receptor beta chain was recorded in a study of breast tumors, draining lymph nodes, adjacent tissues (dated by TCRdb to about 2016). Context from the whole study: Breast cancer patients provided tumor, adjacent nontumor tissue and axillary lymph nodes, and the study compared the TCR beta repertoires across these three sources. The study aimed to assess the relationships and possible T-cell exchange between tumor, surrounding tissue and draining lymph node repertoires in human breast cancer. On the study overall, not on this receptor specifically: The data were judged consistent with most tumor T cells deriving from the lymph node and then expanding within tumor tissue. The study presented the conclusion that tumor T cells originate in lymph nodes as consistent with a hypothesis, not as something directly demonstrated. Tumor and nontumor tissue repertoires were found to be significantly more similar in luminal-like than in basal-like breast cancer. T-cell repertoire diversity in tumors was found to be lower than in lymph nodes but higher than in nontumor tissue, and preferential V and J gene usage was observed.

Based on the germline V gene (reference sequence), the CDR1 and CDR2 sequences are SGHAT and FQDESV. Trimmed from V: 6 bases; trimmed from J: 5 bases; junction bases lacking a gene match: 17. Spanning cysteine to phenylalanine, the CDR3 consists of 18 amino acids. The DNA shown is the 54-base CDR3, in frame from base 1. Instrument used: Illumina HiSeq 2000. Multiplex PCR amplification was used to build the TCR beta chain libraries. High-throughput sequencing was used to analyze the amplified TCR beta chain products. TCRdb cleaned the public reads at Q25 with fastp, built clones with MiXCR and kept in-frame beta chains. Rows are combined by CDR3 protein, so each entry shows the most common genes and DNA. The sample table records 150,000 to 200,000 distinct CDR3 sequences; 33% of these occur just once. The ten largest account for 3% to 4% of the sample. This clonotype has ten or more counts. This receptor's antigen is unknown. Base qualities are not provided; no much larger clone lies one nucleotide away.

The axillary draining lymph nodes of breast cancer patients were the source of the lymph node samples. This receptor was identified in a female donor with breast cancer. Some clones in this sample may be carry-over from other donors' samples. The sequenced material came from axillary lymph node tissue. The chain is assembled from TRBV11-1 and TRBJ2-1; 9 bases in the middle match TRBD2. The CDR3 protein sequence reads: CASSSALLTSGGDNEQFF. The DNA sequence reads TGTGCCAGCAGTTCAGCCCTTCTGACTAGCGGAGGGGACAATGAGCAGTTCTTC.